A single sample is the source of the 27 T cell receptor beta chains below, sequenced in a study of blood T cells in healthy people across ages. Primers used in a second PCR of roughly 7 to 12 cycles were a sample-barcoded 5' primer and a J-beta primer mix. TCRdb redid the calling of the 5' RACE reads with MiXCR, one entry per CDR3 protein. The sample shows about 1.4 million distinct CDR3 sequences, approximately 63% of them seen only once. What was sequenced was blood. These receptors all stem from a man between 18 and 35 years old in good health.

This clonotype was seen more than once but under ten times. This chain connects TRBV7-7 to TRBJ2-2; weak D call: TRBD1 (7 bases). Germline CDR1 SSHAT, CDR2 FNYEAQ (reference sequence). Trimming stripped 5 bases from V and 1 base from J, with 17 bases between. CDR3 length equals 17 residues. CDR3 in amino acids: CASSLSPGGQNTGELFF. CDR3 DNA sequence: TGTGCCAGCAGCCTATCCCCAGGGGGGCAGAACACCGGGGAGCTGTTTTTT.

This clonotype has a handful of counts. The V gene is TRBV15, the J gene TRBJ1-5, with TRBD1 identical over 9 bases. CDR1 LNHNV and CDR2 YYDKDF come from the germline V gene (reference sequence). The CDR3 consists of 15 residues. V shed 0 bases, J shed 9 bases, and the junction held 6 bases outside the gene matches. DNA for the CDR3: TGTGCCACCAGCAGAGAAGGACAGGGGCTCACGCCCCAGCATTTT. Amino acid sequence: CATSREGQGLTPQHF.

The chain joins TRBV5-1 to TRBJ2-2, with D maybe TRBD2 (6 bases). Germline-derived CDR1 and CDR2 are SGHRS and YFSETQ. CDR3 length equals 15 residues. V gave up 2 bases and J gave up 2 bases, with 10 bases separating them. CDR3 nucleotides: TGCGCCAGCAGCTTAGGCGGGGACAACACCGGGGAGCTGTTTTTT. Encoded protein: CASSLGGDNTGELFF.

The chain has TRBV6-1 and TRBJ2-7; D is unclear. This CDR3 has 12 residues. The V end lost 6 bases, the J end lost 3 bases, and 9 bases lay between the germline ends. Germline V gene data show CDR1 as MNHNS and CDR2 as SASEGT. In nucleotides, the CDR3 is TGTGCCAGCAGGGCAAACAACTACGAGCAGTACTTC. Translation: CASRANNYEQYF.

This clonotype was observed a handful of times. The chain recombines TRBV25-1 with TRBJ1-3; D possibly corresponds to TRBD1 (5 bases). The CDR3 has 15 residues. Trimming removed 3 bases at V and 0 bases at J, with 9 bases between. Per germline, CDR1 MGHDK and CDR2 SYGVNS. The CDR3 region is CASSDLGASGNTIYF. The CDR3 DNA sequence: TGTGCCAGCAGTGATTTAGGGGCCTCTGGAAACACCATATATTTT.

The J gene is TRBJ1-2, the V gene TRBV27, with 7 bases lining up with TRBD1. The length of the CDR3 is 14 residues. Trimming removed 4 bases from V and 4 bases from J; junction bases left unmatched: 6. CDR1 MNHEY and CDR2 SMNVEV come from the germline V gene (reference sequence). In DNA form, the CDR3 reads TGTGCCAGCAGTTCGGGACAGACTCCCTATGGCTACACCTTC. Translation gives CASSSGQTPYGYTF.

This clonotype was observed a few times. CDR3 DNA sequence: TGTGCCAGCAGTTGGCGGGACAGACCCTACGAGCAGTACTTC. Translating it yields CASSWRDRPYEQYF. The chain employs TRBV27 and TRBJ2-4; D is perhaps TRBD1 (7 bases). The better agreement between TRBJ2-7 and the DNA end casts doubt on the J call. Germline CDR1 and CDR2: MNHEY and SMNVEV (reference sequence). CDR3 length equals 14 residues.

V gene TRBV11-2 combines with J gene TRBJ2-7, with 8 bases matching TRBD1. The CDR3 has 15 amino acids. From germline, CDR1 is SGHAT and CDR2 FQNNGV. The V gene end was trimmed by 6 bases and the J gene end by 1 base; junction bases not matched to a gene: 8. This CDR3 reads CASSTIGQGSYEQYF. CDR3 nucleotides: TGTGCCAGCAGTACGATCGGACAGGGATCCTACGAGCAGTACTTC.

This clonotype was seen a single time. V is TRBV24-1 and J is TRBJ2-5, with D possibly TRBD2 on 5 matching bases. Trimming took off 7 bases at V and 5 bases at J, with 13 bases between the two ends. This CDR3 has 13 amino acids. Germline CDR1 KGHDR, CDR2 SFDVKD. The CDR3 region has the DNA TGTGCCACCAGGTCACTAGATGGGGAGACCCAGTACTTC. Translating gives CATRSLDGETQYF.

V gene TRBV12-5 combines with J gene TRBJ2-1, with 12 bases fitting TRBD2. This CDR3 is 14 amino acids long. Trimming cost V 7 bases and J 8 bases; bases outside gene matches: 6. From germline, CDR1 is LGHNT and CDR2 FRNRAP. CDR3 sequence: CASEVTSGRYEQFF. The CDR3 DNA reads TGTGCTAGTGAAGTCACTAGCGGGAGGTATGAGCAGTTCTTC.

V gene TRBV12-3 or TRBV12-4 combines with J gene TRBJ2-1; 7 bases are a match to TRBD2. CDR3 length: 14 residues. Trimming cost V 1 base and J 7 bases; bases outside gene matches: 4. DNA of the CDR3: TGTGCCAGCAGTTTAGGGGGAGGGCCAAATGAGCAGTTCTTC. Protein product: CASSLGGGPNEQFF.

The chain combines TRBV10-3 with TRBJ2-3; maybe TRBD1 (6 bases). There are 13 residues in the CDR3. V lost 11 bases to trimming and J lost 2 bases, with 14 bases between them. Germline V lookup: CDR1 ENHRY, CDR2 SYGVKD. The DNA of the CDR3 is TGTGCCTCCCGGGACACCCCCACAGATACGCAGTATTTT. Encoded protein: CASRDTPTDTQYF.

This clonotype has a count of ten or more. A much larger clone is a single base away; this may be a read error. The V gene is TRBV20-1, the J gene TRBJ2-5, with D perhaps TRBD2 (5 bases). Looked up from germline, CDR1 is DFQATT and CDR2 is SNEGSKA (reference sequence). This CDR3 is built from 13 residues. Trimming left V 1 base short and J 11 bases short, with 17 bases between. This CDR3 is CSARADSLGEQYF. In nucleotides, the CDR3 is TGCAGTGCTAGAGCAGACTCCCTCGGGGAGCAGTACTTC.

The chain recombines TRBV11-3 with TRBJ2-2; D not certain. Germline V CDR1 and CDR2: SGHNT, YENEEA. The V end lost 1 base, the J end lost 1 base, and 10 bases lay between the germline ends. This CDR3 is 16 amino acids long. The CDR3 nucleotides read TGTGCCAGCAGCTTAGGGAGCAGGCTGAACACCGGGGAGCTGTTTTTT. It encodes CASSLGSRLNTGELFF.

The chain recombines TRBV12-3 or TRBV12-4 with TRBJ2-5; the D gene is possibly TRBD2 (5 bases). The CDR3 has 14 residues. Trimming took off 3 bases at V and 11 bases at J, with 19 bases between the two ends. In nucleotides, the CDR3 is TGTGCCAGCAGTTTGGAAGGACTGAGTATTAAGCAGTACTTC. Its protein is CASSLEGLSIKQYF.

This chain joins TRBV29-1 and TRBJ2-1; unclear D gene. The CDR3 is 11 amino acids. Germline CDR1 is SQVTM and CDR2 is ANQGSEA. V was cut by 7 bases and J by 10 bases, with 14 bases left in between. CDR3 in amino acids: CSAQTTREQFF. Here the CDR3 DNA reads TGCAGCGCTCAGACAACCAGAGAGCAGTTCTTC.

This clonotype has only one observation. The rearrangement uses TRBV7-8 and TRBJ1-2; D not resolved. Trimming stripped 1 base from V and 4 bases from J, with 7 bases between. In germline, CDR1 is SGHVS, CDR2 FQNEAQ. The CDR3 contains 13 residues. The CDR3 DNA reads TGTGCCAGCAGCTTAGACGAACTCTATGGCTACACCTTC. It codes for CASSLDELYGYTF.

This clonotype was seen just once. This chain uses TRBV28 with TRBJ1-2, with no clear D. The CDR3 sequence is 13 residues long. Trimming cost V 2 bases and J 8 bases, with 12 bases left between them. Germline values: CDR1 MDHEN, CDR2 SYDVKM. Here the CDR3 reads CASSLSPARGYTF. CDR3 sequence (DNA): TGTGCCAGCAGTTTAAGTCCAGCCAGAGGCTACACCTTC.

The sample holds a few counts of this clonotype. The chain uses TRBV6-2 or TRBV6-3 and TRBJ2-3, with 12 bases aligning to TRBD2. CDR1 is MNHEY, CDR2 SVGEGT, per germline. Trimming took 5 bases from V and 4 from J; bases not matched to a gene: 4. The CDR3 has 15 amino acids. CDR3 sequence (DNA): TGTGCCAGCAGTATTTCTAGCGGGGGGGCAGATACGCAGTATTTT. Protein sequence: CASSISSGGADTQYF.

The rearrangement joins TRBV20-1 to TRBJ1-4; D ambiguous. Per the germline V gene, CDR1 is DFQATT and CDR2 is SNEGSKA (reference sequence). The V gene lost 2 bases and the J gene lost 0 bases, with 13 bases spanning the gap. This CDR3 has 16 amino acids. CDR3 region: CSARTWSGATNEKLFF. DNA for the CDR3: TGCAGTGCTAGAACTTGGAGCGGTGCAACTAATGAAAAACTGTTTTTT.

The chain joins TRBV4-1 to TRBJ1-4, with D uncertain. V was pared by 0 bases and J by 4 bases, with 21 bases between. CDR3 length: 19 amino acids. CDR1 and CDR2 (germline): MGHRA, YSYEKL. CDR3 protein: CASSQELWGFRLLNEKLFF. The CDR3 nucleotides read TGCGCCAGCAGCCAAGAATTATGGGGTTTTCGGCTTCTTAATGAAAAACTGTTTTTT.

The genes are TRBV5-1 and TRBJ2-7; a possible D gene is TRBD2 (5 bases). This CDR3 has 17 amino acids. V dropped 2 bases and J dropped 1 base, with 19 bases sitting between them. The V gene's germline CDR1 is SGHRS and CDR2 YFSETQ. CDR3 region: CASSFHPTLRVSYEQYF. DNA of the CDR3: TGCGCCAGCAGCTTCCACCCGACCTTGAGGGTATCCTACGAGCAGTACTTC.

This sequence joins TRBV5-1 and TRBJ1-1; no clear D gene. V lost 1 base to trimming and J lost 8 bases, with 12 bases between them. The CDR3 runs to 13 residues. The V gene's germline CDR1 is SGHRS and CDR2 YFSETQ. This chain's CDR3 is CASSLQVRTEAFF. As DNA, the CDR3 is TGCGCCAGCAGCTTGCAGGTCCGTACAGAAGCTTTCTTT.

This chain connects TRBV5-1 to TRBJ2-7; D is uncertain. The germline V and J ends were trimmed by 0 bases and 3 bases, with 10 bases remaining between them. This CDR3 comprises 14 residues. Germline CDR1 and CDR2: SGHRS and YFSETQ. CDR3 nucleotides: TGCGCCAGCAGCTTGGGGTACGGGTTCTACGAGCAGTACTTC. Encoded protein: CASSLGYGFYEQYF.

The sample holds a few counts of this clonotype. DNA of the CDR3: TGTGCCAGCAGCCAGGCATCAGGGACGAACTATGGCTACACCTTC. Residues: CASSQASGTNYGYTF. This chain joins TRBV3-1 and TRBJ1-2; D might be TRBD1 (5 bases). Per germline, CDR1 LGHDT and CDR2 YNNKEL (reference sequence). Trimming shortened V by 3 bases and J by 2 bases, and 13 bases separated the two germline ends. The CDR3 totals 15 residues.

The J gene is TRBJ2-7, the V gene TRBV27, with a tentative D call TRBD1 (5 bases). V lost 2 bases and J lost 6, with 14 bases in between. Germline V gene data show CDR1 as MNHEY and CDR2 as SMNVEV (reference sequence). The CDR3 loop spans 14 amino acids. CDR3 sequence (DNA): TGTGCCAGCAGTTTAAGGGGTACGATAGCCGAGCAGTACTTC. It encodes CASSLRGTIAEQYF.

The chain couples TRBV30 to TRBJ2-1; D is undetermined. The CDR3 spans 11 residues. The V end lost 3 bases, the J end lost 9 bases, and 9 bases lay between the germline ends. CDR1 and CDR2 from the germline V gene are GTSNPN and SVGIG (reference sequence). The CDR3 reads CAWSALVEQFF. The CDR3 DNA sequence: TGTGCCTGGAGCGCCTTAGTTGAGCAGTTCTTC.